This T cell receptor beta chain comes out of a study of beta chain features in type 1 diabetes. For the study at large: The examined sorted cells totaled around 100,000,000 across samples.

Expressed TCRB transcripts got sequenced, as all isolated RNA was reverse transcribed. This table comes from immunoSEQ multiplex PCR, and its TCRdb copy is limited to in-frame clones, with some not included. The sample has hundreds of thousands of clones, around 13% seen once. This clone showed up just a few times. The V end lost 11 bases, the J end lost 7 bases, and 24 bases lay between the germline ends. The CDR3 totals 15 residues. Germline V gene sequence: CDR1 MNHEY, CDR2 SVGAGI. The chain joins TRBV6-5 to TRBJ2-1; tentatively, D is TRBD2 (5 bases). The receptor was derived from a man in his thirties or forties in good health. Source material: central memory CD4+ T cells from blood. CDR3 residues: CAAETRNVGGNEQFF. The CDR3 DNA follows: TGTGCCGCCGAAACGAGAAACGTGGGCGGGAATGAGCAGTTCTTC.